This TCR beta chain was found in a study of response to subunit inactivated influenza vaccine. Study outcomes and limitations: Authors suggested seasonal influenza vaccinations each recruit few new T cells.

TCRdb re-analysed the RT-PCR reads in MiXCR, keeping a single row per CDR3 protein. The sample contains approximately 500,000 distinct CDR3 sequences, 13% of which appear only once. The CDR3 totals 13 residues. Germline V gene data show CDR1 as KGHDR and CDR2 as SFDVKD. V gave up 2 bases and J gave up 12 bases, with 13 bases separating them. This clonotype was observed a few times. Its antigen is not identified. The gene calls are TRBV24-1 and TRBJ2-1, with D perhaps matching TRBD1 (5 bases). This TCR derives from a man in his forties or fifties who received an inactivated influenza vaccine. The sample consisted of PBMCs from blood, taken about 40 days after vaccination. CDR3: CATSDYQGSPQFF. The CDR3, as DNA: TGTGCCACCAGTGATTACCAGGGCTCTCCGCAGTTCTTC.